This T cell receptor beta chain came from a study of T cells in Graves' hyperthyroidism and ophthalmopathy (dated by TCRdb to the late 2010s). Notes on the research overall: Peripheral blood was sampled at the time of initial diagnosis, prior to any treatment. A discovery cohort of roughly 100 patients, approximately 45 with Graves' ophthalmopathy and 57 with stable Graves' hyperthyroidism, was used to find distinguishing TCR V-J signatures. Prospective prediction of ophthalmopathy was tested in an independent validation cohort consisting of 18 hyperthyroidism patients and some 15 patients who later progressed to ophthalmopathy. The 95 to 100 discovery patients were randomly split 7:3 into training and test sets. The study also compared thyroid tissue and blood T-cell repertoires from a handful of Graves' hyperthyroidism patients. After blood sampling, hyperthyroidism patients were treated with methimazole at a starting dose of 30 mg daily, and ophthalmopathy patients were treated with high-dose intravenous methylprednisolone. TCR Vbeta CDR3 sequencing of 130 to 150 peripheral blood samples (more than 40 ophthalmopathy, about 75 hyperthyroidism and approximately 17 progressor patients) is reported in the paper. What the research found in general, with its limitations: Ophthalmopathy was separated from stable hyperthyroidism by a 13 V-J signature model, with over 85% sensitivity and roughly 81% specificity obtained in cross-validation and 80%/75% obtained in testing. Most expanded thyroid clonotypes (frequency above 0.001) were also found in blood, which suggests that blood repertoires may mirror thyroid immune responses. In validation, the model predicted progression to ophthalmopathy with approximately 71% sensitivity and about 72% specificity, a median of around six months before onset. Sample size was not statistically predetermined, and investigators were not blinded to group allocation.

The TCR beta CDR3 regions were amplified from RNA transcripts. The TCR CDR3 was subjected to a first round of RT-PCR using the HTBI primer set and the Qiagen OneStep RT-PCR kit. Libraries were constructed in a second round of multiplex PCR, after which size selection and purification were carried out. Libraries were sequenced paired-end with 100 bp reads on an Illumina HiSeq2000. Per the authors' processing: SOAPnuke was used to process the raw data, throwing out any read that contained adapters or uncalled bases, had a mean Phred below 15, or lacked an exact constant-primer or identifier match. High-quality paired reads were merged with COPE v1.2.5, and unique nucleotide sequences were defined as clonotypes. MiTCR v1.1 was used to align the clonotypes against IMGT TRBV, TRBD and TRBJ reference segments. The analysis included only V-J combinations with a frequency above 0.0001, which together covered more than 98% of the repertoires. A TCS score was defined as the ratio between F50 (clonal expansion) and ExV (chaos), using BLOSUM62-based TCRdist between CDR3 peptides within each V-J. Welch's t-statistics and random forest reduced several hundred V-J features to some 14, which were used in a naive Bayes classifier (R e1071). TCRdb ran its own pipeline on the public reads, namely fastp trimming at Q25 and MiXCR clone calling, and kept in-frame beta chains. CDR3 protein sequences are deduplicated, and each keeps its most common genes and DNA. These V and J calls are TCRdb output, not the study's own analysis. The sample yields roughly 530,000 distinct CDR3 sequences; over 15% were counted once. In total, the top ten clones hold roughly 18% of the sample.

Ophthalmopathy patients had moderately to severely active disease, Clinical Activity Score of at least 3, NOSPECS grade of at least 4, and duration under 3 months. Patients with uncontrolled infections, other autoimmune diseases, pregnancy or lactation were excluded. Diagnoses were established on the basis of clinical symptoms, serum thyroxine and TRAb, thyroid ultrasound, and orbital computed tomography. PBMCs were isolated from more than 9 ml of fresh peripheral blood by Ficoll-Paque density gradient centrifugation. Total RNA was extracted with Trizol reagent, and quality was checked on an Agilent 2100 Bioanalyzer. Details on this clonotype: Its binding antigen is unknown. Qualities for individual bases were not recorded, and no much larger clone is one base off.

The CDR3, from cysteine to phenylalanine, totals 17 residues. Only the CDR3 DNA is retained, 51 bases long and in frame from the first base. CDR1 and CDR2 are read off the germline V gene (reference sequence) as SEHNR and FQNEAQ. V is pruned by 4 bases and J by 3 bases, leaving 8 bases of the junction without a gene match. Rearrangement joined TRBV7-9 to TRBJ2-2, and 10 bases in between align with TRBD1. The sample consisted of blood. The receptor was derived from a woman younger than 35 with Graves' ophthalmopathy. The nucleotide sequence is TGTGCCAGCAGCTCAGGAGCCGGGACAGGGGACACCGGGGAGCTGTTTTTT. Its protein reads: CASSSGAGTGDTGELFF.